These T cell receptor beta chains were read from a single sample in a study of identical twins. Via MiXCR, TCRdb re-called the 5' RACE reads, giving one row per CDR3 protein. Altogether 120,000 to 150,000 distinct CDR3 sequences are present, under 4.5% being singletons, with the ten largest covering 8.1%. The source material was memory T cells sorted from blood. Receptor source: a man younger than 30 in good health. Each CDR3 is given with its conserved first and last residue. A D gene is named only where the DNA matches it firmly. The size entry is marked missing in some rows and otherwise reads once, few, many or a size class.

len,j_gene,v_gene,d_gene,abundance,CDR3aa,CDR3nt
13,TRBJ2-1,TRBV19,NA,many,CASSPSWPWEQFF,TGTGCCAGTAGTCCATCTTGGCCCTGGGAGCAGTTCTTC
13,TRBJ1-1,TRBV2,NA,many,CASNLRTDLEAFF,TGTGCCAGCAATCTCCGGACAGACCTAGAAGCTTTCTTT
15,TRBJ2-5,TRBV12-3/TRBV12-4,NA,many,CASSLAKGRVETQYF,TGTGCCAGCAGTTTAGCGAAGGGGCGCGTAGAGACCCAGTACTTC
17,TRBJ1-1,TRBV5-5,NA,many,CASSLAEDLIMNTEAFF,TGTGCCAGCAGCTTGGCGGAGGACCTAATTATGAACACTGAAGCTTTCTTT
18,TRBJ2-7,TRBV6-5,TRBD2,many,CASSYFPGGGRSSYEQYF,TGTGCCAGCAGTTACTTCCCGGGGGGGGGGAGGTCCTCCTACGAGCAGTACTTC
17,TRBJ2-7,TRBV9,TRBD2,many,CASGASSGRTLVHEQYF,TGTGCCAGCGGAGCGTCGAGCGGGAGGACCTTAGTCCACGAGCAGTACTTC
14,TRBJ2-1,TRBV20-1,TRBD1,many,CSAGPGTGMNEQFF,TGCAGTGCTGGCCCCGGGACAGGTATGAATGAGCAGTTCTTC
13,TRBJ2-7,TRBV20-1,NA,many,CSARDPSGWEQYF,TGCAGTGCTAGAGATCCTTCTGGATGGGAGCAGTACTTC
12,TRBJ2-1,TRBV20-1,NA,many,CSASLGDNEQFF,TGCAGTGCTAGCTTGGGAGACAATGAGCAGTTCTTC
14,TRBJ2-3,TRBV20-1,NA,many,CSASAGAGTDTQYF,TGCAGTGCTAGTGCTGGGGCGGGCACAGATACGCAGTATTTT
11,TRBJ2-1,TRBV28,NA,many,CASSFLVGQFF,TGTGCCAGCAGTTTTTTGGTGGGGCAGTTCTTC
12,TRBJ2-7,TRBV5-1,NA,many,CASSSTGYEQYF,TGCGCCAGCAGCTCTACAGGTTACGAGCAGTACTTC
14,TRBJ2-1,TRBV11-2,TRBD1,many,CASSPLRGRNEQFF,TGTGCCAGCAGCCCACTAAGGGGGCGCAATGAGCAGTTCTTC
18,TRBJ2-2,TRBV7-8,TRBD2,many,CASSPTWGSGSHPGELFF,TGTGCCAGCAGCCCCACCTGGGGTAGCGGGAGCCACCCCGGGGAGCTGTTTTTT
14,TRBJ2-1,TRBV6-1,NA,many,CAVWGRQPYNEQFF,TGTGCCGTCTGGGGGAGGCAACCGTACAATGAGCAGTTCTTC
13,TRBJ1-4,TRBV7-2,TRBD1,many,CASSFSSTGTLFF,TGTGCCAGCAGCTTTTCTTCGACAGGGACACTGTTTTTT
13,TRBJ1-4,TRBV20-1,TRBD1,many,CSAKDRGFEKLFF,TGCAGTGCTAAGGACAGGGGCTTTGAAAAACTGTTTTTT
12,TRBJ1-2,TRBV29-1,NA,many,CSARRDGGGYTF,TGCAGCGCCCGACGGGACGGAGGCGGCTACACCTTC
15,TRBJ2-3,TRBV4-3,NA,NA,CASSQGGRDTDTQYF,TGCGCCAGCAGCCAAGGCGGTCGAGACACAGATACGCAGTATTTT
12,TRBJ2-7,TRBV3-1,NA,many,CASSQVGYEQYF,TGTGCCAGCAGCCAAGTTGGGTACGAGCAGTACTTC
16,TRBJ2-6,TRBV11-2,NA,many,CASSPLRGTGANVLTF,TGTGCCAGCAGCCCTTTACGGGGGACTGGGGCCAACGTCCTGACTTTC
14,TRBJ1-2,TRBV20-1,NA,few,CSAKTQGHDYGYTF,TGCAGTGCTAAAACACAGGGTCACGACTATGGCTACACCTTC
14,TRBJ2-3,TRBV5-1,TRBD1,many,CASSNDRVTDTQYF,TGCGCCAGCAGCAATGACAGGGTCACAGATACGCAGTATTTT